This TCR beta chain was recovered during a study of CD8 T cells in Susac syndrome. The CDR3 runs to 16 residues. The ends lost 5 bases at V and 0 bases at J; junction bases unmatched: 8. About 0.45 to 1 ug RNA was reverse transcribed with random hexamers. TCRdb reprocessed the immunoSEQ multiplex PCR reads with MiXCR, giving one entry per CDR3 protein. The sample contains 95,000 to 150,000 distinct CDR3 sequences, 90% to 95% of which appear only once. This TCR derives from a human donor with Susac syndrome. The chain uses TRBV12-3 or TRBV12-4 and TRBJ1-2, with 8 nucleotides matching TRBD1. Sequencing used CD8+ T cells from PBMCs. The CDR3 here is CASSPSATGANYGYTF. The CDR3 coding sequence is TGTGCCAGCAGTCCTTCCGCGACAGGGGCTAACTATGGCTACACCTTC.